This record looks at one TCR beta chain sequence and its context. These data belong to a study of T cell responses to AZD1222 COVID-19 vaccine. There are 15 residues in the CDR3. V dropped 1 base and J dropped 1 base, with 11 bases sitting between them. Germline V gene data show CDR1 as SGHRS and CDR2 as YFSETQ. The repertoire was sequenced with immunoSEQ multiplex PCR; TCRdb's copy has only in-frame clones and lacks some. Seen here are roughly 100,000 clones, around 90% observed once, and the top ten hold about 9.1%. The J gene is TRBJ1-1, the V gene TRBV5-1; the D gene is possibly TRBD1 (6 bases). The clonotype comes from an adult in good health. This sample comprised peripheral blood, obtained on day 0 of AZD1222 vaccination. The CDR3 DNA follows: TGCGCCAGCAGCTTGAGTGACAGGCCGAACACTGAAGCTTTCTTT. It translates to CASSLSDRPNTEAFF.